A selection of T cell receptor beta chains follows, all from one sample in a study of blood T cell repertoires in COVID-19. Sequencing used immunoSEQ multiplex PCR; TCRdb keeps in-frame clones, though not all of them. Of under 150,000 clones listed, around three quarters were seen once; the top ten hold approximately 8.6%. Sequenced: peripheral blood. Receptors originate from a man aged 45-65 years with active or convalescent COVID-19. The CDR3 runs from the conserved cysteine through the conserved F or W. D genes are given only for firm matches. Size is omitted from some rows. Given values are once, few, many or a class for expanded clones.

D | size | J | V | CDR3 | DNA
- | few | TRBJ1-4 | TRBV27 | CASSQDGANEKLFF | TGTGCCAGCAGCCAAGACGGAGCTAATGAAAAACTGTTTTTT
TRBD1 | once | TRBJ2-3 | TRBV7-3 | CASSYRDSFGAQYF | TGTGCCAGCAGCTACCGGGACAGCTTCGGTGCGCAGTATTTT
TRBD1 | - | TRBJ1-1 | TRBV10-3 | CAIGTGRGEAFF | TGTGCCATCGGGACAGGGAGAGGTGAAGCTTTCTTT
- | - | TRBJ1-5 | TRBV7-2 | CASSPRGQQPQHF | TGTGCCAGCAGCCCCAGGGGACAACAGCCCCAGCATTTT
TRBD2 | - | TRBJ2-7 | TRBV10-1 | CASRSLAGGPYSYEQYF | TGCGCCAGCAGGTCCCTAGCGGGAGGGCCCTACTCCTACGAGCAGTACTTC
TRBD1 | - | TRBJ2-4 | TRBV28 | CASTVTGVAKNIQYF | TGTGCCAGCACCGTCACAGGGGTAGCCAAAAACATTCAGTACTTC
TRBD1 | - | TRBJ1-1 | TRBV18 | CASSPQGQGYTEAFF | TGTGCCAGCTCACCACAGGGACAGGGGTACACTGAAGCTTTCTTT
- | - | TRBJ2-1 | TRBV19 | CASSWGQGDEQFF | TGTGCCAGTAGTTGGGGGCAGGGAGATGAGCAGTTCTTC
- | few | TRBJ1-5 | TRBV4-1 | CASSPGFLGNQPQHF | TGCGCCAGCAGCCCAGGGTTTTTGGGCAATCAGCCCCAGCATTTT
- | - | TRBJ1-1 | TRBV2 | CASSAREGENTEAFF | TGTGCCAGCAGTGCTCGGGAGGGGGAGAACACTGAAGCTTTCTTT
TRBD2 | once | TRBJ2-5 | TRBV3-1/TRBV3-2 | CASSQDDLAGGEETQYF | TGTGCCAGCAGCCAAGACGACTTAGCGGGAGGGGAGGAGACCCAGTACTTC
- | - | TRBJ2-3 | TRBV27 | CASSWAPGGGTQYF | TGTGCCAGCAGTTGGGCCCCCGGAGGTGGTACGCAGTATTTT
- | - | TRBJ2-7 | TRBV19 | CASRARGIFPEQYF | TGTGCCAGTAGGGCTAGGGGGATTTTCCCCGAGCAGTACTTC
TRBD2 | - | TRBJ2-2 | TRBV28 | CASSPSWTSGRAGELFF | TGTGCCAGCAGCCCAAGTTGGACTAGCGGGAGGGCCGGGGAGCTGTTTTTT
- | many | TRBJ2-1 | TRBV7-3 | CASSLGGTFNEQFF | TGTGCCAGCAGCTTAGGAGGGACCTTCAATGAGCAGTTCTTC
- | - | TRBJ1-1 | TRBV6-5 | CASSYPGTSEAFF | TGTGCCAGCAGTTACCCCGGGACATCAGAAGCTTTCTTT
- | - | TRBJ2-5 | TRBV19 | CASSILSSKQETQYF | TGTGCCAGTAGTATTTTGTCTAGCAAGCAAGAGACCCAGTACTTC
- | once | TRBJ2-2 | TRBV5-6 | CASSLGLRSGELFF | TGTGCCAGCAGCTTGGGGCTCCGATCCGGGGAGCTGTTTTTT
- | - | TRBJ2-5 | TRBV11-2 | CASSLDGSSGETQYF | TGTGCCAGCAGCTTAGATGGTTCCAGCGGAGAGACCCAGTACTTC
TRBD2 | once | TRBJ2-7 | TRBV7-8 | CASSLSGRLAGRISSYEQYF | TGTGCCAGCAGCTTGTCTGGCCGACTAGCGGGCCGAATCAGCTCCTACGAGCAGTACTTC
- | - | TRBJ2-1 | TRBV4-1 | CASKKGAGGYNEQFF | TGCGCCAGCAAAAAGGGGGCGGGGGGATACAATGAGCAGTTCTTC
- | - | TRBJ2-2 | TRBV7-2 | CASSSELVGELFF | TGTGCCAGCAGCTCGGAACTAGTTGGGGAGCTGTTTTTT
TRBD2 | - | TRBJ2-1 | TRBV27 | CASTKWGGVNEQFF | TGTGCCAGCACCAAATGGGGGGGAGTCAATGAGCAGTTCTTC
- | - | TRBJ1-5 | TRBV3-1/TRBV3-2 | CASRDRLNSNQPQHF | TGTGCCAGCAGAGACAGGCTGAATTCCAATCAGCCCCAGCATTTT